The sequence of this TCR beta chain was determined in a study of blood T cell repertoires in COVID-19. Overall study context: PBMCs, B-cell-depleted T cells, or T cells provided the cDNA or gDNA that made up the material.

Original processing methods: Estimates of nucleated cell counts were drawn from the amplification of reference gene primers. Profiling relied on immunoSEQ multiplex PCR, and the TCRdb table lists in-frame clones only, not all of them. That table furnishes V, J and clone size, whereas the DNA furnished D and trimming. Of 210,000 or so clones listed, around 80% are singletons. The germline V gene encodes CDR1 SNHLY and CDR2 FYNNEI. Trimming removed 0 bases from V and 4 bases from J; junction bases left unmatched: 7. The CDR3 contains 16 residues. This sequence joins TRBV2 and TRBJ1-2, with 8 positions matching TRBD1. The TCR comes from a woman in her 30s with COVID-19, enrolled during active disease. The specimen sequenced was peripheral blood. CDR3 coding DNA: TGTGCCAGCAGTGAAGCGGTTGGGACAGGAGGCTATGGCTACACCTTC. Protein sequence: CASSEAVGTGGYGYTF.